These 19 T cell receptor beta chains came from one sample sequenced in a study of blood T cell repertoires in COVID-19. The method was immunoSEQ multiplex PCR; TCRdb's version includes in-frame clones alone and lacks a portion of them. The table includes roughly 130,000 clones, roughly 80% detected once. The sample taken for sequencing was peripheral blood. Receptors were obtained from a woman aged 30 to 39 who had recovered from COVID-19.

The rearrangement uses TRBV19 and TRBJ1-5; D gene unclear. V was pared by 3 bases and J by 0 bases, with 6 bases between. Germline V gene lookup returns CDR1 LNHDA and CDR2 SQIVND (reference sequence). The CDR3 consists of 14 residues. The chain's CDR3 is CASSIFYSNQPQHF. Here the CDR3 DNA reads TGTGCCAGTAGTATTTTTTATAGCAATCAGCCCCAGCATTTT.

The DNA for the CDR3 is TGTGCCAGCAGCTTGACAGGGGGCACTGAAGCTTTCTTT. Translation: CASSLTGGTEAFF. The V gene is TRBV7-2, the J gene TRBJ1-1; TRBD1 agrees at 9 bases. The CDR3 covers 13 residues. The V gene end was trimmed by 3 bases and the J gene end by 4 bases; junction bases not matched to a gene: 0. Germline V lookup: CDR1 SGHTA, CDR2 FQGNSA.

CDR3 sequence: CASSELSGYGYTF. The DNA of the CDR3 is TGTGCCAGCAGTGAACTGTCAGGCTATGGCTACACCTTC. The genes are TRBV6-1 and TRBJ1-2, with no clear D. The ends were cut back, 2 bases at V and 4 bases at J, with 8 bases in the middle. Germline loops: CDR1 MNHNS, CDR2 SASEGT. The CDR3 has 13 amino acids.

The chain employs TRBV5-5 and TRBJ1-6; D remains unclear. The CDR3 runs 16 residues. Germline V lookup: CDR1 SGHKS, CDR2 YYEKEE (reference sequence). Trimming left V 0 bases short and J 5 bases short, with 12 bases between. The CDR3 DNA is TGTGCCAGCAGCTTGGCCCCCTTTGGAGATAATTCACCCCTCCACTTT. Translated: CASSLAPFGDNSPLHF.

The chain employs TRBV19 and TRBJ1-4, with 10 nucleotides matching TRBD1. In germline, CDR1 is LNHDA, CDR2 SQIVND (reference sequence). This CDR3 region has 15 residues. With V trimmed by 7 bases and J by 0 bases, 2 bases remained unmatched. CDR3 bases: TGTGCCAGTAACGGACAGGGGGCAACTAATGAAAAACTGTTTTTT. Protein product: CASNGQGATNEKLFF.

This chain connects TRBV2 to TRBJ2-1; 11 bases map to TRBD2. The length of the CDR3 is 14 residues. CDR1 SNHLY and CDR2 FYNNEI come from the germline V gene. V lost 5 bases to trimming and J lost 8 bases; unmatched junction nucleotides: 5. The CDR3 spells CASSLAGGWDEQFF. Here the CDR3 DNA reads TGTGCCAGCAGTCTAGCGGGGGGATGGGATGAGCAGTTCTTC.

The chain has TRBV9 and TRBJ2-7, with 7 bases lining up with TRBD1. The CDR3 totals 14 residues. V trimming: 2 bases; J trimming: 0 bases; junction bases outside the gene matches: 2. The germline gives CDR1 SGDLS, CDR2 YYNGEE. In DNA form, the CDR3 reads TGTGCCAGCAGCGTGACAGGGAGCTCCTACGAGCAGTACTTC. Translated: CASSVTGSSYEQYF.

V gene TRBV15 combines with J gene TRBJ1-2, with a tentative D call TRBD1 (6 bases). Germline lookup yields CDR1 LNHNV and CDR2 YYDKDF (reference sequence). The CDR3 spans 19 residues. V lost 0 bases to trimming and J lost 0 bases, with 20 bases between them. The CDR3 region is CATSRDTGYVLGANYGYTF. The CDR3 DNA is TGTGCCACCAGCAGAGACACAGGGTATGTTCTGGGAGCTAACTATGGCTACACCTTC.

The chain uses TRBV6-5 and TRBJ2-3, with TRBD1 as a possible D gene (6 bases). From germline, CDR1 is MNHEY and CDR2 SVGAGI. The CDR3 is made up of 15 amino acids. Between the trimmed V and J ends, which lost 2 bases and 0 bases, there was a span of 9 bases. CDR3 protein: CASSYLGQSTDTQYF. In nucleotides, the CDR3 is TGTGCCAGCAGTTACCTCGGACAGAGCACAGATACGCAGTATTTT.

This chain joins TRBV3-1 (or the pseudogene TRBV3-2) and TRBJ1-1; no reliable D call. The V gene lost 4 bases and the J gene lost 5 bases, with 17 bases spanning the gap. CDR1 and CDR2 (germline): LGHDT, YNNKEL (reference sequence). This CDR3 comprises 15 residues. This CDR3 reads CASSPTMSRETEAFF. Written as DNA, the CDR3 is TGTGCCAGCAGCCCCACCATGTCGAGAGAAACTGAAGCTTTCTTT.

The chain's CDR3 is CASSPRGTEQFF. Written as DNA, the CDR3 is TGTGCCAGCAGTCCGCGGGGTACTGAGCAGTTCTTC. The chain recombines TRBV3-1 (or the pseudogene TRBV3-2) with TRBJ2-1; tentatively, D is TRBD2 (6 bases). Trimming shortened V by 6 bases and J by 9 bases, and 12 bases separated the two germline ends. From germline, CDR1 is LGHDT and CDR2 YNNKEL (reference sequence). CDR3 size: 12 residues.

As DNA, the CDR3 is TGTGCCTGGAGTTCAGGGGCGGGTAGAAACACTGAAGCTTTCTTT. This sequence encodes CAWSSGAGRNTEAFF. The V and J genes are TRBV30 and TRBJ1-1, with a possible D match to TRBD1 (6 bases). CDR1 GTSNPN and CDR2 SVGIG come from the germline V gene (reference sequence). V gave up 2 bases and J gave up 2 bases, with 15 bases separating them. The CDR3 is 15 residues long. Looking up the rest from reference TRBV30 and TRBJ1-1 gives the full variable domain: SQTIHQWPATLVQPVGSPLSLECTVEGTSNPNLYWYRQAAGRGLQLLFYSVGIGQISSEVPQNLSASRPQDRQFILSSKKLLLSDSGFYLCAWSSGAGRNTEAFFGQGTRLTVV.

The chain employs TRBV6-1 and TRBJ1-4; 10 nucleotides match TRBD1. Looked up from germline, CDR1 is MNHNS and CDR2 is SASEGT. CDR3 size: 16 residues. Trimming cost V 0 bases and J 8 bases; bases outside gene matches: 6. DNA for the CDR3: TGTGCCAGCAGTGAAGCGGACGGGACAGGGGAAGAAAAACTGTTTTTT. Amino acid sequence: CASSEADGTGEEKLFF.

Written as DNA, the CDR3 is TGTGCCAGCTCACCAAGTACGCGTAGCAATCAGCCCCAGCATTTT. It specifies CASSPSTRSNQPQHF. The rearrangement links TRBV18 to TRBJ1-5; D gene unclear. The germline V and J ends were trimmed by 2 bases and 0 bases, with 8 bases remaining between them. Per germline, CDR1 KGHSH and CDR2 LQKENI. The CDR3 has 15 amino acids.

The gene calls are TRBV12-5 and TRBJ1-1; D is uncertain. Germline V CDR1 and CDR2: LGHNT, FRNRAP. This CDR3 comprises 16 residues. Trimming removed 0 bases at V and 4 bases at J, with 15 bases between. The DNA of the CDR3 is TGTGCTAGTGGTTTGGTATTGGCAGGAGGAGGCACTGAAGCTTTCTTT. Translating it yields CASGLVLAGGGTEAFF. Combining the CDR3 with reference TRBV12-5 and TRBJ1-1 gives the whole variable domain DARVTQTPRHKVTEMGQEVTMRCQPILGHNTVFWYRQTMMQGLELLAYFRNRAPLDDSGMPKDRFSAEMPDATLATLKIQPSEPRDSAVYFCASGLVLAGGGTEAFFGQGTRLTVV.

This chain links TRBV27 with TRBJ1-1; D is uncertain. Trimming shortened V by 9 bases and J by 4 bases, and 9 bases separated the two germline ends. In germline, CDR1 is MNHEY, CDR2 SMNVEV (reference sequence). The CDR3 length is 11 residues. The CDR3 protein is CASWARTEAFF. The CDR3 DNA follows: TGTGCCAGTTGGGCCCGCACTGAAGCTTTCTTT.

V and J are TRBV6-2 or TRBV6-3 and TRBJ2-1, with D perhaps matching TRBD1 (5 bases). CDR3 length equals 14 residues. Germline values: CDR1 MNHEY, CDR2 SVGEGT. V was trimmed by 2 bases and J by 5 bases, leaving 10 bases between them. CDR3 sequence (DNA): TGTGCCAGCAGTTACCCAACAGGTGACAATGAGCAGTTCTTC. As protein: CASSYPTGDNEQFF.

The J gene is TRBJ1-5, the V gene TRBV10-2; maybe TRBD1 (5 bases). The V gene lost 2 bases and the J gene lost 2 bases, with 10 bases spanning the gap. Germline CDR1 and CDR2: WSHSY and SAAADI. The CDR3 runs to 15 residues. The CDR3 sequence is CASSEDSAGNQPQHF. In nucleotides, the CDR3 is TGCGCCAGCAGTGAGGACAGCGCGGGCAATCAGCCCCAGCATTTT.

V usage is TRBV18 and J usage is TRBJ1-1, with a tentative D call TRBD1 (6 bases). Germline V gene sequence: CDR1 KGHSH, CDR2 LQKENI. The CDR3 covers 14 residues. Trimming took off 4 bases at V and 2 bases at J, with 11 bases between the two ends. The CDR3: CASSQTTGNTEAFF. DNA of the CDR3: TGTGCCAGCTCACAAACGACAGGAAACACTGAAGCTTTCTTT.